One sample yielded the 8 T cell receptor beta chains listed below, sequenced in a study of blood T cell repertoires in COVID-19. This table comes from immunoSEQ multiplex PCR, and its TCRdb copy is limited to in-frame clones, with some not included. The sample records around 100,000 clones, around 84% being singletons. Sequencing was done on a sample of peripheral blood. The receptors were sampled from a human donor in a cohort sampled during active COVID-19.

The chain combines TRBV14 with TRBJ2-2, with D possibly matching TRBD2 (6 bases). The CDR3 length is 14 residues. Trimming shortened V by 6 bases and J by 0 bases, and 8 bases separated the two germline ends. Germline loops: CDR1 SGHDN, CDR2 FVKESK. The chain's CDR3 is CASRAGTNTGELFF. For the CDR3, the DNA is TGTGCCAGCAGGGCGGGAACGAACACCGGGGAGCTGTTTTTT.

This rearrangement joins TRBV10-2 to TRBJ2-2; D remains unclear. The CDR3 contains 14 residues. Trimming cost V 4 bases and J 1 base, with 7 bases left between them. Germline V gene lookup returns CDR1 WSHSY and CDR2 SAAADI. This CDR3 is CASSGYGNTGELFF. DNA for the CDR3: TGCGCCAGCAGTGGGTACGGGAACACCGGGGAGCTGTTTTTT.

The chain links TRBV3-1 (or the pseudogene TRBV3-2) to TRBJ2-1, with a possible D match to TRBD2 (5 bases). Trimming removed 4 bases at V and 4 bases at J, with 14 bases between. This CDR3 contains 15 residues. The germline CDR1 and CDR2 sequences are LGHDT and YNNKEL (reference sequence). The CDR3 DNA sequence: TGTGCCAGCAGCCCCTTTCCCGGGATATACAATGAGCAGTTCTTC. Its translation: CASSPFPGIYNEQFF.

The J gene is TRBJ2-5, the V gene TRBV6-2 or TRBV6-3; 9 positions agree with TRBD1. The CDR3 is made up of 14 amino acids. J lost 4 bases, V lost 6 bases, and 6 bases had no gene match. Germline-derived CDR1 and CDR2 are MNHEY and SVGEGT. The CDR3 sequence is CASSRQGGGETQYF. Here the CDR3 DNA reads TGTGCCAGCAGCCGACAGGGGGGGGGAGAGACCCAGTACTTC.

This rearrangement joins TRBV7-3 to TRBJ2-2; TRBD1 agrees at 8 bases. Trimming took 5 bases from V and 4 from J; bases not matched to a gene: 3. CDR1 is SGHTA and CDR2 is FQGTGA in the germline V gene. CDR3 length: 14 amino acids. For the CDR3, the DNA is TGTGCCAGCAGCCCCCAGGGGGCCACCGGGGAGCTGTTTTTT. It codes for CASSPQGATGELFF. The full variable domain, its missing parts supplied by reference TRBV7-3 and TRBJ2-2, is GAGVSQTPSNKVTEKGKYVELRCDPISGHTALYWYRQSLGQGPEFLIYFQGTGAADDSGLPNDRFFAVRPEGSVSTLKIQRTERGDSAVYLCASSPQGATGELFFGEGSRLTVL.

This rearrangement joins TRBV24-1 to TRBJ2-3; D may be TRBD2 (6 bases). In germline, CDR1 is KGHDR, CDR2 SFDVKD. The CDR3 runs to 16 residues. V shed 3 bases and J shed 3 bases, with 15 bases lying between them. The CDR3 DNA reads TGTGCCACCAGTGATCCTGGGGAGGCGTATACAGATACGCAGTATTTT. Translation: CATSDPGEAYTDTQYF.

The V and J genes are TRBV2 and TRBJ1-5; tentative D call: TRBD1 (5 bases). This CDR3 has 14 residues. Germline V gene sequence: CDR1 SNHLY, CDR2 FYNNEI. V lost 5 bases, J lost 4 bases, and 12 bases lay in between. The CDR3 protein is CASSPGRGNQPQHF. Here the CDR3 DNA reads TGTGCCAGCAGTCCCGGGAGGGGAAATCAGCCCCAGCATTTT.

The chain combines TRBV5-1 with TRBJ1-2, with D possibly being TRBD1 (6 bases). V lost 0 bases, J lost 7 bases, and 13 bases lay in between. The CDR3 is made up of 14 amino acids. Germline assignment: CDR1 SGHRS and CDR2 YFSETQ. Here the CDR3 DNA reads TGCGCCAGCAGCTTGGAAACAGGGTTTGGTGGCTACACCTTC. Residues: CASSLETGFGGYTF.